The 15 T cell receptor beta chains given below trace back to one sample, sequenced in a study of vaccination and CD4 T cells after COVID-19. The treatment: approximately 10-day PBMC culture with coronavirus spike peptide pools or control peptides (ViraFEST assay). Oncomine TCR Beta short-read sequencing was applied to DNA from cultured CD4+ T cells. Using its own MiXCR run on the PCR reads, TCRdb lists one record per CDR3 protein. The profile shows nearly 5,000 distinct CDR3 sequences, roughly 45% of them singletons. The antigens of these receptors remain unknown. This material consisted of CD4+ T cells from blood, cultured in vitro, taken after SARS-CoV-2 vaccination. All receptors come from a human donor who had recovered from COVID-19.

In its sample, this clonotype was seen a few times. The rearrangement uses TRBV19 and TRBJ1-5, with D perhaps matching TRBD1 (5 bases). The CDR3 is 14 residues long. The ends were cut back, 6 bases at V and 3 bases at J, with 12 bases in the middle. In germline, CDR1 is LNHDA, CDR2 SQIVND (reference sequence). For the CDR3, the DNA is TGTGCCAGTAGCCAGGGACGGTACAATCAGCCCCAGCATTTT. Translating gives CASSQGRYNQPQHF. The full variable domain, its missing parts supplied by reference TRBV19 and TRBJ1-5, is DGGITQSPKYLFRKEGQNVTLSCEQNLNHDAMYWYRQDPGQGLRLIYYSQIVNDFQKGDIAEGYSVSREKKESFPLTVTSAQKNPTAFYLCASSQGRYNQPQHFGDGTRLSIL.

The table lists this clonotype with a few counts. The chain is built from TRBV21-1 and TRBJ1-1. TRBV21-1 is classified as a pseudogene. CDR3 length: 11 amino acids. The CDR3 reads CASSRHSEAFF. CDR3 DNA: TGTGCCAGCAGCAGACACTCTGAAGCTTTCTTT.

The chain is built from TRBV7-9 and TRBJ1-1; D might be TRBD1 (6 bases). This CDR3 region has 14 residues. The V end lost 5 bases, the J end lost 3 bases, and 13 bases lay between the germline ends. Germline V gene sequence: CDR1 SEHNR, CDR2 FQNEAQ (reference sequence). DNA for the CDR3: TGTGCCAGCAGCCGTGGGGGCGAAGACACTGAAGCTTTCTTT. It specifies CASSRGGEDTEAFF.

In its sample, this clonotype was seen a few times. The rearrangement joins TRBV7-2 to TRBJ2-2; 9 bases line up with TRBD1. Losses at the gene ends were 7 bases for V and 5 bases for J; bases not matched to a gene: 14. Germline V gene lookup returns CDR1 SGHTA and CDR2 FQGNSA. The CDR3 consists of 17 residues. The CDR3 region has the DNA TGTGCCAGCATTCAAGACGTGAACAGGGGGCTTACCGGGGAGCTGTTTTTT. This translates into CASIQDVNRGLTGELFF.

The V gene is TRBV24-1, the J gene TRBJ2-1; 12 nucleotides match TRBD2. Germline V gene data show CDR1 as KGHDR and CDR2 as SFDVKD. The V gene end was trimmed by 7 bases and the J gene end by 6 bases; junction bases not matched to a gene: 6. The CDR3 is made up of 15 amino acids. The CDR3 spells CATRGQGLAGNEQFF. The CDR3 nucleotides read TGTGCCACCAGAGGGCAGGGACTAGCGGGCAATGAGCAGTTCTTC.

DNA for the CDR3: TGTGCCAGCAGCTTGGCCGGCGGCCCCGCCTATGGCTACACCTTC. Protein sequence: CASSLAGGPAYGYTF. The chain has TRBV5-4 and TRBJ1-2; D gene ambiguous. CDR1 is SGHNT and CDR2 is YYREEE in the germline V gene (reference sequence). V lost 0 bases and J 4 bases, leaving 13 bases between the germline ends. The CDR3 extends over 15 amino acids.

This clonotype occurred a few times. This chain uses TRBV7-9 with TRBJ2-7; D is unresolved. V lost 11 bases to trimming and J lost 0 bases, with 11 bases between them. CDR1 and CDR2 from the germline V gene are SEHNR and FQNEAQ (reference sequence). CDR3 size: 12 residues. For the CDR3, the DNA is TGTGCCTCGTCTAGGTCCTCCTACGAGCAGTACTTC. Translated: CASSRSSYEQYF. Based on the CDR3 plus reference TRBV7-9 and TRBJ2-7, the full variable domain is DTGVSQNPRHKITKRGQNVTFRCDPISEHNRLYWYRQTLGQGPEFLTYFQNEAQLEKSRLLSDRFSAERPKGSFSTLEIQRTEQGDSAMYLCASSRSSYEQYFGPGTRLTVT.

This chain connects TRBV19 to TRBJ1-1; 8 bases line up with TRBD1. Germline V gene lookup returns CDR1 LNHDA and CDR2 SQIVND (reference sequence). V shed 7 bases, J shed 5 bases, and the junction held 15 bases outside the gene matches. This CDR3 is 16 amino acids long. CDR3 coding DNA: TGTGCCAGTAATTCCGGGACAGGCACCCGAGGGACTGAAGCTTTCTTT. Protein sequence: CASNSGTGTRGTEAFF.

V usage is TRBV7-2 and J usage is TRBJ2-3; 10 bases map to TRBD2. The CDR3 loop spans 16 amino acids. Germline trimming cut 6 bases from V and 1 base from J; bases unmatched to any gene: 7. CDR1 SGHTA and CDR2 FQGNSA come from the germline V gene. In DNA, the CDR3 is TGTGCCAGCAGGATCGGAGCGGGGGGGGGCACAGATACGCAGTATTTT. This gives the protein CASRIGAGGGTDTQYF. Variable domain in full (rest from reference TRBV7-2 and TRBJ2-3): GAGVSQSPSNKVTEKGKDVELRCDPISGHTALYWYRQSLGQGLEFLIYFQGNSAPDKSGLPSDRFSAERTGGSVSTLTIQRTQQEDSAVYLCASRIGAGGGTDTQYFGPGTRLTVL.

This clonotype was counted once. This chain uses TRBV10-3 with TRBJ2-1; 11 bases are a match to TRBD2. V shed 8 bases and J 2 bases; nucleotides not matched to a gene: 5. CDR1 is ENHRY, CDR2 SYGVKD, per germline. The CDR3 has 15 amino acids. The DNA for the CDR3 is TGTGCCATCTCAAGACTAGCGGGGACCTACAATGAGCAGTTCTTC. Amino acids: CAISRLAGTYNEQFF.

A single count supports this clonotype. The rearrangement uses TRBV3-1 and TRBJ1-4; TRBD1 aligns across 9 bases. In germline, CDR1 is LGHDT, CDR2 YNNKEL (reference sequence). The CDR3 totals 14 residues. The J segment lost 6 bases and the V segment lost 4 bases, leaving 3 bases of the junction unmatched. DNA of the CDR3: TGTGCCAGCAGCCGCACAGGGGGCGATGAAAAACTGTTTTTT. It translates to CASSRTGGDEKLFF.

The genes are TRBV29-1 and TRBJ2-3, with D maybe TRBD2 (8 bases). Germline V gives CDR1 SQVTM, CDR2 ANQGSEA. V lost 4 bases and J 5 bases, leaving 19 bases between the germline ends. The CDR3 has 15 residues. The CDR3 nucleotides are TGCAGCGTTGTCCAGGGGGGTAGCGGGGAAGATACGCAGTATTTT. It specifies CSVVQGGSGEDTQYF.

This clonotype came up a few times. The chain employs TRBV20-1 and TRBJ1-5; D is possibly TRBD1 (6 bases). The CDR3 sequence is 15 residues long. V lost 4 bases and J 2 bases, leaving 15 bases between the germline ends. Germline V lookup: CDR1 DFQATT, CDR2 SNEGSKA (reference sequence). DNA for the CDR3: TGCAGTGCTACCTATGGGGGCGTCGGCAATCAGCCCCAGCATTTT. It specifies CSATYGGVGNQPQHF.

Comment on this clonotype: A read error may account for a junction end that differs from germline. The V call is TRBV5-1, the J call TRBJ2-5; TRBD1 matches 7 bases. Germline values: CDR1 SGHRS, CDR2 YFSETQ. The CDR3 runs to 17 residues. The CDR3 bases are TGCGCCAGCAGCCCGAGATACAGGGGACGGGACCAAGTGACCCAGTACTTC. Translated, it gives CASSPRYRGRDQVTQYF.

This CDR3 reads CASSLSWGRGTEAFF. The DNA of the CDR3 is TGTGCCAGCAGCCTTTCGTGGGGGCGGGGCACTGAAGCTTTCTTT. The rearrangement links TRBV5-4 to TRBJ1-1; a weak D match, TRBD1 (6 bases). Germline assignment: CDR1 SGHNT and CDR2 YYREEE (reference sequence). The CDR3 is made up of 15 amino acids. The V end lost 4 bases, the J end lost 4 bases, and 17 bases lay between the germline ends.